The source of this T cell receptor beta chain is a study of shared clonotypes between healthy human individuals. The CDR3 extends over 13 amino acids. Germline assignment: CDR1 SGHRS and CDR2 YFSETQ. In the case of this clone: A far bigger clonotype differs at one base, so this is likely a read error.

Only in-frame clones appear in the TCRdb table, and some are missing; sequencing was by immunoSEQ multiplex PCR. The data contain hundreds of thousands of clones, over 60% of them singletons. The V gene is TRBV5-1, the J gene TRBJ1-1; D is possibly TRBD1 (5 bases). The source of this sequence is a woman in her 40s in good health. Some clones in this sample may be carry-over from other donors' samples. Sequencing was carried out using PBMCs. The CDR3 DNA reads as TGCGCCAGCGGCTTAAGGGGTGGCACTGAAGCTTTCTTT. This gives the protein CASGLRGGTEAFF.